This T cell receptor (beta chain) was recovered during a study of cytomegalovirus exposure and HLA in healthy donors. Study-wide findings and caveats: Cytomegalovirus status was reportedly diagnosed by the classifier with high specificity and sensitivity. Testing in vitro showed a few CMV-associated chains specific for CMV antigens.

As regards this clone: The target antigen is unknown.

With 2 bases removed from V and 5 bases from J, the gap between germline ends came to 15 bases. In germline, CDR1 is MNHNY, CDR2 SVGAGI (reference sequence). This CDR3 region has 15 residues. The PCR ran on 60 Vbeta and 13 Jbeta primers. Repertoires were generated with immunoSEQ multiplex PCR, while TCRdb's copy carries only in-frame clones and drops some. Reported are more than 70,000 clones; the ten largest clones contain around 1.6%. This receptor was identified in an older woman in good health and CMV-seronegative. V and J are TRBV6-6 and TRBJ2-5, with D possibly matching TRBD1 (5 bases). Sequences were obtained from PBMCs. The CDR3 sequence: CASSYPTGMGETQYF. The CDR3 bases are TGTGCCAGCAGTTACCCCACAGGAATGGGCGAGACCCAGTACTTC.